These 21 T cell receptor beta chains were sequenced from one sample in a study of OX40 agonist ivuxolimab in advanced cancers. The library was obtained by the immunoSEQ multiplex PCR assay. TCRdb re-hosts the immuneACCESS table, in-frame sequences only. Its copies lack some clones; in the studies checked, an unresolved V gene accounts for under half of them, and the cause for the rest is not known. Recorded for this sample are 70,000 to 80,000 clones; about 85% of them occurred a single time. Roughly 1.3% of the sample lies in the top ten. The source material was CD4+ or CD8+ T cells sorted from blood, sampled in a trial of the OX40 agonist ivuxolimab. These receptors all stem from an adult with an advanced solid tumor such as melanoma, head and neck, liver or kidney cancer.

The chain joins TRBV18 to TRBJ2-7; the match to TRBD1 covers 9 bases. CDR3 length equals 15 residues. Germline-derived CDR1 and CDR2 are KGHSH and LQKENI. V shed 3 bases, J shed 0 bases, and the junction held 3 bases outside the gene matches. The CDR3 sequence: CASSPGTGSSYEQYF. The CDR3 DNA sequence: TGTGCCAGCTCACCGGGGACAGGGAGCTCCTACGAGCAGTACTTC.

The chain combines TRBV11-2 with TRBJ2-3; 7 positions match TRBD2. The ends lost 7 bases at V and 4 bases at J; junction bases unmatched: 8. The germline gives CDR1 SGHAT, CDR2 FQNNGV. The CDR3 has 14 residues. The CDR3 here is CASKMAGRADTQYF. The CDR3 DNA follows: TGTGCCAGCAAGATGGCAGGGAGGGCAGATACGCAGTATTTT.

Written as DNA, the CDR3 is TGTGCCAGCAGCTTAGGACCGGGGGCCTACAATGAGCAGTTCTTC. Amino acid sequence: CASSLGPGAYNEQFF. The chain is built from TRBV7-3 and TRBJ2-1, with D perhaps matching TRBD2 (6 bases). CDR1 is SGHTA, CDR2 FQGTGA, per germline. This CDR3 is 15 amino acids long. V dropped 2 bases and J dropped 2 bases, with 10 bases sitting between them.

The J gene is TRBJ1-5, the V gene TRBV28; D gene uncertain. Per germline, CDR1 MDHEN and CDR2 SYDVKM. This CDR3 spans 15 amino acids. V was trimmed by 4 bases and J by 4 bases, leaving 14 bases between them. The CDR3 spells CASSSYRAANQPQHF. As DNA, the CDR3 is TGTGCCAGCAGTTCTTACCGGGCCGCTAATCAGCCCCAGCATTTT.

V is TRBV29-1 and J is TRBJ1-1; 10 nucleotides match TRBD1. With 5 bases clipped from V and 4 bases from J, the junction kept 4 bases outside the gene matches. CDR1 and CDR2 (germline): SQVTM, ANQGSEA. The CDR3 spans 13 residues. CDR3 nucleotide sequence: TGCAGCGTTTCAGGACAGGGGGGCACTGAAGCTTTCTTT. This sequence encodes CSVSGQGGTEAFF.

This clone was found a few times. This rearrangement joins TRBV10-3 to TRBJ1-1, with D hard to call. The CDR3 length is 12 residues. Germline CDR1 is ENHRY and CDR2 is SYGVKD. The V end was cut by 10 bases, the J end by 2 bases, with 11 bases between. For the CDR3, the DNA is TGTGCCACCACAGAGGCCAACACTGAAGCTTTCTTT. The encoded protein is CATTEANTEAFF.

The J gene is TRBJ2-1, the V gene TRBV4-1; unclear D gene. Between the trimmed V and J ends, which lost 4 bases and 7 bases, there was a span of 8 bases. The CDR3 has 12 residues. Germline CDR1 is MGHRA and CDR2 is YSYEKL. The CDR3 bases are TGCGCCAGCAGCCGAGTTTGGAATGAGCAGTTCTTC. It translates to CASSRVWNEQFF.

This clone is a singleton in its sample. The junction does not match germline at one end; this may be a read error. The J gene is TRBJ2-1, the V gene TRBV28, with 9 bases lining up with TRBD2. The germline V gene encodes CDR1 MDHEN and CDR2 SYDVKM. There are 16 residues in the CDR3. The CDR3 loop is CASSSLLIAGARDLVF. In DNA form, the CDR3 reads TGTGCCAGCAGTTCCCTACTGATAGCGGGGGCCAGGGATTTGGTCTTC.

V gene TRBV5-6 combines with J gene TRBJ2-7; the D is unclear. The CDR3 length is 14 residues. Germline CDR1 is SGHDT and CDR2 is YYEEEE. Trimming stripped 3 bases from V and 0 bases from J, with 10 bases between. CDR3 DNA sequence: TGTGCCAGCAGCTCGCTAACCAGCTCCTACGAGCAGTACTTC. Translation: CASSSLTSSYEQYF.

This chain uses TRBV11-2 with TRBJ2-2, with a possible D match to TRBD1 (6 bases). This CDR3 contains 18 residues. Germline CDR1 reads SGHAT; CDR2 reads FQNNGV. The germline V and J ends were trimmed by 5 bases and 6 bases, with 25 bases remaining between them. Written as DNA, the CDR3 is TGTGCCAGCAGCCGAAGCCGAGACAGGACGCTTTCCGCCGGGGAGCTGTTTTTT. It codes for CASSRSRDRTLSAGELFF.

The J gene is TRBJ1-1, the V gene TRBV11-2; D possibly corresponds to TRBD1 (6 bases). The germline V gene encodes CDR1 SGHAT and CDR2 FQNNGV. The V gene lost 4 bases and the J gene lost 4 bases, with 13 bases spanning the gap. This CDR3 contains 14 residues. CDR3: CASSSSGGITEAFF. DNA for the CDR3: TGTGCCAGCAGCTCCTCGGGGGGCATCACTGAAGCTTTCTTT.

This chain connects TRBV11-3 to TRBJ2-2, with D perhaps TRBD1 (6 bases). Trimming cost V 8 bases and J 0 bases, with 16 bases left between them. From germline, CDR1 is SGHNT and CDR2 YENEEA. This CDR3 comprises 16 residues. In DNA form, the CDR3 reads TGTGCCAGCTCCCCGGGGACATCCACGAACACCGGGGAGCTGTTTTTT. Its protein is CASSPGTSTNTGELFF.

The V gene is TRBV6-5, the J gene TRBJ2-3; 14 bases agree with TRBD2. The CDR3 sequence is 16 residues long. V shed 2 bases and J 5 bases; nucleotides not matched to a gene: 3. CDR1 and CDR2 from the germline V gene are MNHEY and SVGAGI. The CDR3 region has the DNA TGTGCCAGCAGTTACGGGACTAGCGGGGGCTTAGATACGCAGTATTTT. Translation gives CASSYGTSGGLDTQYF.

This chain links TRBV6-5 with TRBJ2-5; D is unclear. The length of the CDR3 is 13 residues. Trimming left V 5 bases short and J 4 bases short, with 11 bases between. Germline CDR1 and CDR2: MNHEY and SVGAGI. CDR3: CASSEGPRETQYF. DNA for the CDR3: TGTGCCAGCAGTGAAGGACCGCGAGAGACCCAGTACTTC.

In its sample, this clone was seen a few times. V gene TRBV19 combines with J gene TRBJ1-5; the match to TRBD1 covers 9 bases. The CDR3 has 14 residues. The germline V gene encodes CDR1 LNHDA and CDR2 SQIVND (reference sequence). The V and J ends lost 4 bases and 6 bases, in that order; junction bases with no gene match: 4. The CDR3 sequence: CASSTTGGSQPQHF. The CDR3 nucleotides are TGTGCCAGTAGTACAACAGGGGGCAGTCAGCCCCAGCATTTT.

For the CDR3, the DNA is TGTGCCAGCAGCAACGGACTAGCGGGAGTGACAAGGGAGCAGTACTTC. It translates to CASSNGLAGVTREQYF. The chain has TRBV7-2 and TRBJ2-7; 13 bases are shared with TRBD2. The CDR3 is 16 residues long. The germline gives CDR1 SGHTA, CDR2 FQGNSA. V gave up 5 bases and J gave up 7 bases; unmatched junction bases: 11. The whole variable domain, remainder taken from reference TRBV7-2 and TRBJ2-7, is GAGVSQSPSNKVTEKGKDVELRCDPISGHTALYWYRQSLGQGLEFLIYFQGNSAPDKSGLPSDRFSAERTGGSVSTLTIQRTQQEDSAVYLCASSNGLAGVTREQYFGPGTRLTVT.

The V call is TRBV28, the J call TRBJ1-1, with 7 bases lining up with TRBD1. The CDR3 spans 12 residues. The junction had 6 bases not matched to a gene; V was cut back by 8 bases and J by 6 bases. CDR1 and CDR2 (germline): MDHEN, SYDVKM. Here the CDR3 DNA reads TGTGCCAGCGGCCAGGGGGGCCCTGAAGCTTTCTTT. Protein sequence: CASGQGGPEAFF.

V is TRBV6-5 and J is TRBJ1-6, with D possibly being TRBD1 (5 bases). V was clipped by 2 bases and J by 7 bases, with 9 bases between them. Looked up from germline, CDR1 is MNHEY and CDR2 is SVGAGI. The CDR3 runs 14 residues. The CDR3 loop is CASSYGGGNSPLHF. The CDR3, as DNA: TGTGCCAGCAGTTACGGGGGTGGAAATTCACCCCTCCACTTT.

Only one count was recorded for this clone. V usage is TRBV7-8 and J usage is TRBJ1-1; D is unclear. Trimming took 2 bases from V and 3 from J, leaving 16 bases between them. The germline CDR1 and CDR2 sequences are SGHVS and FQNEAQ. This CDR3 has 16 amino acids. The CDR3 nucleotides read TGTGCCAGCAGCTTACTCCGTTTCAGCCCAGACACTGAAGCTTTCTTT. Translating it yields CASSLLRFSPDTEAFF. Variable domain in full (rest from reference TRBV7-8 and TRBJ1-1): GAGVSQSPRYKVAKRGQDVALRCDPISGHVSLFWYQQALGQGPEFLTYFQNEAQLDKSGLPSDRFFAERPEGSVSTLKIQRTQQEDSAVYLCASSLLRFSPDTEAFFGQGTRLTVV.

The genes are TRBV19 and TRBJ1-2, with a tentative D call TRBD1 (5 bases). V gave up 7 bases and J gave up 2 bases, with 11 bases separating them. The germline CDR1 and CDR2 sequences are LNHDA and SQIVND (reference sequence). The CDR3 sequence is 13 residues long. CDR3 sequence reads: CASKRDLNYGYTF. In DNA, the CDR3 is TGTGCCAGTAAGCGGGACTTAAACTATGGCTACACCTTC.

The chain links TRBV19 to TRBJ1-5, with 9 bases identical to TRBD1. The CDR3 contains 16 residues. The junction had 10 bases not matched to a gene; V was cut back by 3 bases and J by 7 bases. Germline V gene sequence: CDR1 LNHDA, CDR2 SQIVND (reference sequence). The CDR3 bases are TGTGCCAGTAGTATCCGCCGACAGGGGGTAGGGCAGCCCCAGCATTTT. Its translation is CASSIRRQGVGQPQHF.